The 18 T cell receptor beta chains in this list originate from one sample, sequenced in a study of CD8 T cells in ankylosing spondylitis. TCRdb re-derived calls from the 5' RACE reads in MiXCR, one entry per CDR3 protein. The sample records over 20,000 distinct CDR3 sequences, around a sixth being singletons. The sequenced sample consisted of blood. The receptors come from a male donor with ankylosing spondylitis or in good health (not recorded which).

This clonotype was counted at least ten times. J is TRBJ2-1 and V is TRBV20-1; D is undetermined. In germline, CDR1 is DFQATT, CDR2 SNEGSKA (reference sequence). This CDR3 is 14 amino acids long. V was pared by 0 bases and J by 3 bases, with 9 bases between. The CDR3 spells CSARDPKGYNEQFF. CDR3 in DNA: TGCAGTGCTAGAGATCCGAAGGGCTACAATGAGCAGTTCTTC.

There are a few counts of this clonotype. V and J are TRBV20-1 and TRBJ2-5; D gene uncertain. The germline gives CDR1 DFQATT, CDR2 SNEGSKA (reference sequence). Between the trimmed V and J ends, which lost 3 bases and 0 bases, there was a span of 14 bases. This CDR3 has 15 residues. The DNA for the CDR3 is TGCAGTGCTAGGCCCGCAGTAGCTTACCAAGAGACCCAGTACTTC. This codes for CSARPAVAYQETQYF.

This clonotype is labeled medium-sized. The gene calls are TRBV5-1 and TRBJ2-1; D perhaps matches TRBD1 (6 bases). Trimming shortened V by 0 bases and J by 6 bases, and 16 bases separated the two germline ends. The CDR3 spans 16 residues. Germline-derived CDR1 and CDR2 are SGHRS and YFSETQ. The CDR3 region has the DNA TGCGCCAGCAGCTTGGGGCCAGGGGAAAAGTTCAATGAGCAGTTCTTC. Translated, it gives CASSLGPGEKFNEQFF.

V gene TRBV10-3 combines with J gene TRBJ2-1, with unresolved D. V was clipped by 4 bases and J by 3 bases, with 13 bases between them. The CDR3 has 15 residues. The germline V gene encodes CDR1 ENHRY and CDR2 SYGVKD. CDR3 sequence: CAISGTALGYNEQFF. CDR3 DNA: TGTGCCATCAGTGGCACAGCCCTTGGCTACAATGAGCAGTTCTTC.

This chain connects TRBV20-1 to TRBJ2-2; possibly TRBD1 for D (5 bases). This CDR3 is 12 amino acids long. CDR1 and CDR2 from the germline V gene are DFQATT and SNEGSKA (reference sequence). Trimming took 5 bases from V and 5 from J, leaving 9 bases between them. As DNA, the CDR3 is TGCAGTGCTGACAGCATAACCGGGGAGCTGTTTTTT. Residues: CSADSITGELFF.

This clonotype came up a few times. This chain joins TRBV20-1 and TRBJ2-5; a weak D match, TRBD1 (5 bases). The CDR3 length is 15 residues. CDR1 and CDR2 (germline): DFQATT, SNEGSKA (reference sequence). The V end lost 0 bases, the J end lost 1 base, and 12 bases lay between the germline ends. The CDR3 bases are TGCAGTGCTAGAGATGGGGCCGGCAGCCAAGAGACCCAGTACTTC. It is translated as CSARDGAGSQETQYF.

This clonotype has ten or more counts. The chain combines TRBV29-1 with TRBJ2-3, with 10 bases that match TRBD2. The V segment lost 4 bases and the J segment 2 bases; nucleotides outside the gene matches: 3. Per germline, CDR1 SQVTM and CDR2 ANQGSEA. The CDR3 length is 14 residues. The CDR3 is CSVAGTSATDTQYF. DNA of the CDR3: TGCAGCGTTGCCGGGACTAGCGCCACAGATACGCAGTATTTT.

This clonotype was found a few times. V and J are TRBV9 and TRBJ2-1; TRBD2 might be the D (7 bases). CDR3 length equals 15 residues. Germline lookup yields CDR1 SGDLS and CDR2 YYNGEE. The germline V and J ends were trimmed by 2 bases and 13 bases, with 22 bases remaining between them. The CDR3 nucleotides read TGTGCCAGCAGCGTCGGGGGGCTCGCGTTTGTAGAACAGTTCTTC. It encodes CASSVGGLAFVEQFF.

This clonotype showed up many times. The CDR3 sequence is CASSSYYGYTF. The CDR3 coding sequence is TGTGCCAGCAGCTCCTACTATGGCTACACCTTC. The chain employs TRBV7-2 and TRBJ1-2; D uncertain. This CDR3 region has 11 residues. V lost 4 bases and J 3 bases, leaving 3 bases between the germline ends. Germline V CDR1 and CDR2: SGHTA, FQGNSA.

V gene TRBV2 combines with J gene TRBJ1-5; the D is unclear. Germline V gene data show CDR1 as SNHLY and CDR2 as FYNNEI. CDR3 size: 14 residues. Trimming stripped 6 bases from V and 6 bases from J, with 15 bases between. The CDR3 DNA follows: TGTGCCAGCAGCCTTTATAGTGGGAGTCAGCCCCAGCATTTT. Translating it yields CASSLYSGSQPQHF. Full variable domain (missing parts from reference TRBV2 and TRBJ1-5): EPEVTQTPSHQVTQMGQEVILRCVPISNHLYFYWYRQILGQKVEFLVSFYNNEISEKSEIFDDQFSVERPDGSNFTLKIRSTKLEDSAMYFCASSLYSGSQPQHFGDGTRLSIL.

The V call is TRBV10-3, the J call TRBJ2-7; D gene uncertain. The V gene's germline CDR1 is ENHRY and CDR2 SYGVKD. This CDR3 has 13 residues. The V gene lost 2 bases and the J gene lost 4 bases, with 9 bases spanning the gap. Written as DNA, the CDR3 is TGTGCCATCAGTGAGAAGTGGGGTTACGAGCAGTACTTC. Its protein product is CAISEKWGYEQYF.

This chain links TRBV12-1 with TRBJ1-1; TRBD1 is the table's D call, not checked against the DNA. TRBV12-1 is reported as a pseudogene. CDR3 length: 14 amino acids. The CDR3 region has the DNA TGTGCCAGCGGGACAGGGGGCGATTATACTGAAGCTTTCTTT. Amino acid sequence: CASGTGGDYTEAFF.

This chain links TRBV7-2 with TRBJ1-5, with unresolved D. This CDR3 contains 15 residues. V lost 5 bases and J lost 6, with 17 bases in between. Germline CDR1 and CDR2: SGHTA and FQGNSA. Here the CDR3 DNA reads TGTGCCAGCAGCCCCCGGGCAGGAGGTAGTCAGCCCCAGCATTTT. As protein: CASSPRAGGSQPQHF.

The rearrangement links TRBV29-1 to TRBJ2-2; 9 positions agree with TRBD1. Germline V lookup: CDR1 SQVTM, CDR2 ANQGSEA. The CDR3 is made up of 14 amino acids. The J segment lost 0 bases and the V segment lost 7 bases, leaving 3 bases of the junction unmatched. CDR3 in amino acids: CSAGQGSNTGELFF. In DNA, the CDR3 is TGCAGCGCGGGACAGGGATCGAACACCGGGGAGCTGTTTTTT.

The chain has TRBV5-1 and TRBJ2-1, with D perhaps being TRBD1 or TRBD2 (6 bases each). V lost 0 bases and J lost 1, with 14 bases in between. Germline-derived CDR1 and CDR2 are SGHRS and YFSETQ. This CDR3 region has 17 residues. CDR3 protein: CASSLVPGAGSYNEQFF. CDR3 nucleotide sequence: TGCGCCAGCAGCTTGGTTCCAGGGGCGGGATCCTACAATGAGCAGTTCTTC.

The chain uses TRBV6-1 and TRBJ2-1; D may be TRBD2 (5 bases). The CDR3 contains 14 residues. The germline gives CDR1 MNHNS, CDR2 SASEGT. The CDR3 loop reads CVCEAEGSYNEQFF. The CDR3 nucleotides read TGTGTCTGCGAAGCTGAGGGCTCCTACAATGAGCAGTTCTTC.

This clonotype appeared many times. The chain couples TRBV12-3 or TRBV12-4 to TRBJ1-4; D not resolved. This CDR3 contains 16 residues. Trimming shortened V by 3 bases and J by 0 bases, and 11 bases separated the two germline ends. CDR3 nucleotide sequence: TGTGCCAGCAGTTTCGGCCTACCACCAACTAATGAAAAACTGTTTTTT. The encoded protein is CASSFGLPPTNEKLFF.

This clonotype was counted ten times or more. This chain uses TRBV27 with TRBJ1-1; D is ambiguous. This CDR3 is built from 11 residues. Germline values: CDR1 MNHEY, CDR2 SMNVEV (reference sequence). V was pared by 8 bases and J by 4 bases, with 8 bases between. The CDR3, as DNA: TGTGCCAGCGGTCCAACCACTGAAGCTTTCTTT. It yields the protein CASGPTTEAFF.